The rows below give T cell receptor beta chains drawn from one sample of a study of T cell changes during pregnancy in multiple sclerosis. The protocol was immunoSEQ multiplex PCR, while the TCRdb copy is restricted to in-frame clones and leaves out a portion. This table holds tens of thousands of clones, about 95% found once. This specimen was peripheral blood, taken in the third trimester of pregnancy. The receptor set was obtained from a female donor with multiple sclerosis, enrolled in a pregnancy study. CDR3s include the opening cysteine and the closing phenylalanine or tryptophan. The D gene is left open where the match is weak. Clone size is not always given. Where it is, it says once, few, many or a class for expanded clones.

v_call: TRBV11-2
j_call: TRBJ1-5
clone_size: -
d_call: TRBD1
cdr3_aa: CASSLGQGAQPQHF
cdr3_nt: TGTGCCAGCAGCTTGGGACAGGGGGCTCAGCCCCAGCATTTT

v_call: TRBV20-1
j_call: TRBJ2-5
clone_size: -
d_call: -
cdr3_aa: CSARRGPQYF
cdr3_nt: TGCAGTGCTCGGAGGGGACCCCAGTACTTC

v_call: TRBV7-9
j_call: TRBJ1-4
clone_size: -
d_call: -
cdr3_aa: CASSQGGANEKLFF
cdr3_nt: TGTGCCAGCAGCCAAGGGGGTGCTAATGAAAAACTGTTTTTT

v_call: TRBV7-9
j_call: TRBJ2-7
clone_size: -
d_call: -
cdr3_aa: CASSLVERVGTYEQYF
cdr3_nt: TGTGCCAGCAGCTTAGTGGAGAGGGTCGGAACCTACGAGCAGTACTTC

v_call: TRBV6-4
j_call: TRBJ1-5
clone_size: -
d_call: TRBD1
cdr3_aa: CASSAQGGDQPQHF
cdr3_nt: TGTGCCAGCAGTGCCCAGGGGGGAGATCAGCCCCAGCATTTT

v_call: TRBV15
j_call: TRBJ2-2
clone_size: -
d_call: TRBD1
cdr3_aa: CATSRSRTGAAGELFF
cdr3_nt: TGTGCCACCAGCAGATCCCGGACAGGGGCGGCCGGGGAGCTGTTTTTT

v_call: TRBV6-1
j_call: TRBJ2-7
clone_size: once
d_call: -
cdr3_aa: CASKNRVRDEQYF
cdr3_nt: TGTGCCAGCAAGAACAGGGTCCGCGACGAGCAGTACTTC

v_call: TRBV6-1
j_call: TRBJ1-3
clone_size: once
d_call: -
cdr3_aa: CASSEALQFSGNTIYF
cdr3_nt: TGTGCCAGCAGTGAAGCGCTTCAGTTCTCTGGAAACACCATATATTTT

v_call: TRBV6-5
j_call: TRBJ1-2
clone_size: -
d_call: -
cdr3_aa: CASRMDSYGYTF
cdr3_nt: TGTGCCAGCAGGATGGACAGCTATGGCTACACCTTC

v_call: TRBV15
j_call: TRBJ1-4
clone_size: -
d_call: -
cdr3_aa: CATSRPPTGLPNEKLFF
cdr3_nt: TGTGCCACCAGCAGACCTCCTACAGGGCTGCCTAATGAAAAACTGTTTTTT

v_call: TRBV2
j_call: TRBJ1-5
clone_size: -
d_call: -
cdr3_aa: CASSEARRGRGQPQHF
cdr3_nt: TGTGCCAGCAGTGAAGCGCGCAGGGGCCGGGGACAGCCCCAGCATTTT